The sequence of this TCR beta chain was determined in a study of human versus mouse CDR3 diversity and MHC coevolution. Assay: immunoSEQ multiplex PCR; the TCRdb copy retains only in-frame clones and omits some. The sample has about 77,000 clones; under 95% are singletons. About this clone itself: Other DNA sequences in the sample encode the same CDR3.

Trimming removed 0 bases from V and 0 bases from J; junction bases left unmatched: 9. The length of the CDR3 is 17 residues. From germline, CDR1 is SGHRS and CDR2 YFSETQ. This receptor was obtained from a person between 25 and 70 years old in good health. Sequencing used naive CD4+ T cells from blood. Subset specified: CD45RO-negative CD62L-positive naive CD4 T cells. The chain links TRBV5-1 to TRBJ2-7; the match to TRBD1 covers 7 bases. This CDR3 is CASSLGPGQAYSYEQYF. CDR3 DNA: TGCGCCAGCAGCTTGGGCCCAGGACAGGCCTACTCCTACGAGCAGTACTTC.